The rows below give T cell receptor beta chains drawn from one sample of a study of CD8 T cells in Susac syndrome. TCRdb re-called the immunoSEQ multiplex PCR reads through MiXCR, storing one row per CDR3 protein. Altogether over 80,000 distinct CDR3 sequences are present, about 93% being singletons, with the ten largest covering around 0.32%. The sample was CD8+ T cells from PBMCs. The origin of the receptors is a human donor in good health. CDR3s include the opening cysteine and the closing phenylalanine or tryptophan. D genes are given only for firm matches. Rows give clone size only sometimes, using once, few, many, or a class for an expanded clone.

.	TRBV13	.	TRBJ1-1	TGTGCCAGCAGCCCGGGGCACATGAACACTGAAGCTTTCTTT	CASSPGHMNTEAFF
.	TRBV19	.	TRBJ1-1	TGTGCCAGTAGCTGGAACACTGAAGCTTTCTTT	CASSWNTEAFF
.	TRBV6-5	TRBD1	TRBJ2-4	TGTGCCAGCAGTTACTCTGGACAGGGCGGAAACATTCAGTACTTC	CASSYSGQGGNIQYF
.	TRBV29-1	.	TRBJ1-4	TGCAGCGTTGATATGGGCCGGGAAAAACTGTTTTTT	CSVDMGREKLFF
.	TRBV9	.	TRBJ2-1	TGTGCCAGCAGCGTAGGGAAGGATGAGCAGTTCTTC	CASSVGKDEQFF
once	TRBV2	TRBD1	TRBJ2-2	TGTGCCAGCAGTGAGGGGACAGGGGTCGGGGAGCTGTTTTTT	CASSEGTGVGELFF
.	TRBV20-1	.	TRBJ2-6	TGCAGTGCTAGAGCTATGGATTTTGGGGTCCTGACTTTC	CSARAMDFGVLTF
.	TRBV20-1	.	TRBJ2-7	TGCAGTGCTGCCCTGGCGCGGGGGCGTCCCTACGAGCAGTACTTC	CSAALARGRPYEQYF
.	TRBV30	TRBD1	TRBJ1-1	TGTGCCTGGAGCAGAGGGACAGGTTCGATCACTGAAGCTTTCTTT	CAWSRGTGSITEAFF
.	TRBV19	.	TRBJ1-1	TGTGCCAGTAGTATACCCACTTGGGGGTATGAAGCTTTCTTT	CASSIPTWGYEAFF
.	TRBV9	.	TRBJ2-3	TGTGCCAGCAGCTCTGATGGACGAAGCACAGATACGCAGTATTTT	CASSSDGRSTDTQYF
.	TRBV20-1	TRBD2	TRBJ2-7	TGCAGTGCTAGAGATCGGCTAGCGGGGGCCTACGAGCAGTACTTC	CSARDRLAGAYEQYF
.	TRBV20-1	.	TRBJ2-3	TGCAGTGCTAGAGACCTTGATAATCTCCTAGCGAGGTCAGATACGCAGTATTTT	CSARDLDNLLARSDTQYF
.	TRBV7-9	TRBD2	TRBJ2-7	TGTGCCAGCAGCTCCGGGGGGAAGTACGAGCAGTACTTC	CASSSGGKYEQYF
.	TRBV9	TRBD1	TRBJ1-2	TGTGCCAGCAGCGCCTGGGACAGGGAAAACTATGGCTACACCTTC	CASSAWDRENYGYTF
.	TRBV3-1	.	TRBJ2-3	TGTGCCAGCAGCCAGACGAAGGAGGGCACAGATACGCAGTATTTT	CASSQTKEGTDTQYF
.	TRBV20-1	.	TRBJ2-4	TGCAGTGCTCCCCGGTCAGACCCGGGCAAAAACATTCAGTACTTC	CSAPRSDPGKNIQYF
.	TRBV7-9	TRBD2	TRBJ2-5	TGTGCCAGCAGCCGGGGGGACGGGGTGGAGACCCAGTACTTC	CASSRGDGVETQYF
.	TRBV19	TRBD2	TRBJ2-2	TGTGCCAGTACTAAGGCGGGGGTGAACACCGGGGAGCTGTTTTTT	CASTKAGVNTGELFF
.	TRBV14	TRBD1	TRBJ2-3	TGTGCCAGCAGCCAAGACCCGACAGGGGGGACCACAGATACGCAGTATTTT	CASSQDPTGGTTDTQYF
.	TRBV6-1	TRBD1	TRBJ1-1	TGTGCCAGCAGTACCCCGGGACAGGGCACTGAAGCTTTCTTT	CASSTPGQGTEAFF
.	TRBV5-4	TRBD1	TRBJ1-1	TGTGCCAGCAGCCCCGGACAGGGGTGGAACACTGAAGCTTTCTTT	CASSPGQGWNTEAFF
.	TRBV13	.	TRBJ2-5	TGTGCCAGCAGCTTAGTGAGGGAAGAGACCCAGTACTTC	CASSLVREETQYF
.	TRBV27	.	TRBJ2-1	TGTGCCAGCAGCCCTGGTGGGGAGCAGTTCTTC	CASSPGGEQFF
.	TRBV29-1	.	TRBJ1-1	TGCAGCGTTGCTGCGGGGCAGAACACTGAAGCTTTCTTT	CSVAAGQNTEAFF
.	TRBV23-1	TRBD1	TRBJ1-6	TGCGCCAGCAAGGACAGGGGAGGACATTCACCCCTCCACTTT	CASKDRGGHSPLHF
.	TRBV27	TRBD1	TRBJ1-1	TGTGCCAGCAGTTACACAGGGGGCACTGAAGCTTTCTTT	CASSYTGGTEAFF
.	TRBV5-6	.	TRBJ2-5	TGTGCCAGCAGCTTGGGTGAGGGGGAGACCCAGTACTTC	CASSLGEGETQYF
.	TRBV7-9	.	TRBJ2-1	TGTGCCAGCAGCTTAGCGCAGCAACCCCCATCTCGTGGGCAGTTCTTC	CASSLAQQPPSRGQFF
.	TRBV6-1	.	TRBJ1-1	TGTGCCAGCAGTGCCCAAAACACTGAAGCTTTCTTT	CASSAQNTEAFF
.	TRBV12-3/TRBV12-4	TRBD2	TRBJ2-5	TGTGCCAGCAGTTTCGGGACTAGCGGGGGTGAGACCCAGTACTTC	CASSFGTSGGETQYF
.	TRBV29-1	TRBD1	TRBJ1-2	TGCAGCGTCCCGTGGACAGGGTCAGATGGCTACACCTTC	CSVPWTGSDGYTF
.	TRBV29-1	.	TRBJ1-1	TGCAGCGTTGGGGTAGAACAGTGGATGAACACTGAAGCTTTCTTT	CSVGVEQWMNTEAFF